This TCR beta chain was found in a study of CD8+ T cells in alopecia areata. The treatment was: oral pan-JAK inhibitor, 5-10 mg twice daily. Alopecia areata patients gave lesional scalp punch biopsies and peripheral blood samples. The CDR3 sequence is 11 residues long. Germline V gene lookup returns CDR1 MNHEY and CDR2 SMNVEV (reference sequence). V dropped 4 bases and J dropped 7 bases, with 8 bases sitting between them. Overall study findings and caveats: It was observed that many expanded lesional clones persisted in scalp and blood during tofacitinib. Scalp samples also yield sequences of resident alphabeta T cells from normal skin. Elevated clonality characterized lesional scalp relative to normal scalp, particularly in alopecia totalis/universalis.

After isolation, RNA underwent reverse transcription to generate cDNA as the sequencing template. The protocol was immunoSEQ multiplex PCR, while the TCRdb copy is restricted to in-frame clones and leaves out a portion. The sample consists of 150,000 or so clones, roughly 50% of them appearing once. Of note for this clone: The antigen is unknown.

The TCR was taken from a human donor with alopecia areata. This sample comprised CD8+ T cells sorted from blood, obtained at week 4, from a patient treated with tofacitinib. V and J are TRBV27 and TRBJ2-7; no clear D. In DNA, the CDR3 is TGTGCCAGCAGTTCCCTGGATGAGCAGTACTTC. Its translation is CASSSLDEQYF.